Here is one TCR beta chain with its context. The assay was immunoSEQ multiplex PCR, and TCRdb's table has in-frame clones only and misses some. This sample has roughly 170,000 clones; approximately 85% occur once, and the top ten carry approximately 1.2%. There are 17 residues in the CDR3. Per germline, CDR1 MNHNS and CDR2 SASEGT. V lost 1 base to trimming and J lost 3 bases; unmatched junction nucleotides: 8. These data belong to a study of blood T cell repertoires in COVID-19. The sequence derives from a man aged 55 to 69 who had recovered from COVID-19. This chain connects TRBV6-1 to TRBJ1-3; 8 positions agree with TRBD1. The sequenced sample was peripheral blood. CDR3 region: CASSEGRQGTSGNTIYF. The CDR3, as DNA: TGTGCCAGCAGTGAAGGGAGACAGGGGACGAGTGGAAACACCATATATTTT.